These T cell receptor beta chains were read from a single sample in a study of blood T cell repertoires in COVID-19. Using immunoSEQ multiplex PCR, the repertoire was profiled, and TCRdb retains in-frame clones only, with some absent. Of 260,000 or so clones listed, 84% are singletons. Specimen: peripheral blood. Every receptor here comes from a human donor in a cohort sampled during active COVID-19. CDR3s include the opening cysteine and the closing phenylalanine or tryptophan. D genes are given only for firm matches. The size field is filled for only some rows; it gives once, few, many or a size class.

TRBJ2-3 TRBD2 TRBV6-2/TRBV6-3 - CASSYGTSSDTQYF TGTGCCAGCAGTTACGGGACTAGTTCGGATACGCAGTATTTT
TRBJ2-5 - TRBV18 - CASSLGVLETQYF TGTGCCAGCTCTCTCGGGGTCCTGGAGACCCAGTACTTC
TRBJ1-1 - TRBV7-2 - CASSLFGGPASTEAFF TGTGCCAGCAGCTTATTCGGGGGGCCTGCGTCCACTGAAGCTTTCTTT
TRBJ2-1 TRBD2 TRBV7-9 - CASSRLAGEEQFF TGTGCCAGCAGCAGACTAGCGGGGGAGGAGCAGTTCTTC
TRBJ2-1 - TRBV19 - CASSIRGGEQFF TGTGCCAGTAGTATAAGGGGCGGCGAGCAGTTCTTC
TRBJ1-4 TRBD1 TRBV2 few CASSFTGQNNEKLFF TGTGCCAGCAGTTTTACGGGACAGAATAATGAAAAACTGTTTTTT
TRBJ1-2 - TRBV11-2 once CASSLSNYGYTF TGTGCCAGCAGCTTAAGCAACTATGGCTACACCTTC
TRBJ2-5 TRBD1 TRBV5-1 - CASSYRGPQETQYF TGCGCCAGCAGCTACAGGGGTCCCCAAGAGACCCAGTACTTC
TRBJ1-1 - TRBV18 - CASSPSTGNTEAFF TGTGCCAGCTCACCGAGCACGGGGAACACTGAAGCTTTCTTT
TRBJ2-3 - TRBV20-1 - CSASILEPWGTDTQYF TGCAGTGCTAGTATCCTAGAACCTTGGGGCACAGATACGCAGTATTTT
TRBJ1-1 TRBD1 TRBV5-6 - CASSLAPGQVMNTEAFF TGTGCCAGCAGCTTGGCCCCGGGACAGGTAATGAACACTGAAGCTTTCTTT
TRBJ1-3 TRBD1 TRBV10-3 - CAIRGQGETGNTIYF TGTGCCATCAGGGGACAGGGGGAGACTGGAAACACCATATATTTT
TRBJ2-7 - TRBV7-9 - CASSENGGYEQYF TGTGCCAGCAGCGAGAACGGGGGCTACGAGCAGTACTTC
TRBJ2-1 TRBD1 TRBV5-1 - CASSPGTGYNEQFF TGCGCCAGCAGCCCCGGGACAGGCTACAATGAGCAGTTCTTC
TRBJ2-7 - TRBV6-2/TRBV6-3 - CASSLQTGSYEQYF TGTGCCAGCAGTTTACAGACAGGCTCCTACGAGCAGTACTTC
TRBJ2-7 TRBD1 TRBV2 - CASSPPGTEFYEQYF TGTGCCAGCAGTCCTCCCGGGACAGAATTCTACGAGCAGTACTTC
TRBJ1-2 - TRBV29-1 few CSATPDTDGYTF TGCAGCGCCACCCCCGATACAGACGGCTACACCTTC
TRBJ1-5 - TRBV19 - CASSTFSTSGTNQPQHF TGTGCCAGTAGTACCTTTTCGACTTCGGGGACAAATCAGCCCCAGCATTTT
TRBJ2-1 TRBD2 TRBV27 - CASSYQWVAGGLHNEQFF TGTGCCAGCAGTTATCAGTGGGTAGCGGGAGGGCTCCACAATGAGCAGTTCTTC
TRBJ1-5 - TRBV6-2/TRBV6-3 - CASSYLGTTNSNQPQHF TGTGCCAGCAGTTACCTAGGGACAACTAATAGCAATCAGCCCCAGCATTTT
TRBJ2-7 TRBD1 TRBV6-4 - CASSAEQGTHEQYF TGTGCCAGCAGTGCGGAACAGGGGACCCACGAGCAGTACTTC
TRBJ2-7 TRBD1 TRBV10-3 few CAISATGAEQYF TGTGCCATCAGCGCTACAGGGGCCGAGCAGTACTTC
TRBJ2-3 TRBD2 TRBV5-4 - CASSPLASGSTDTQYF TGTGCCAGCAGCCCTTTGGCTAGCGGGAGCACAGATACGCAGTATTTT
TRBJ2-7 - TRBV6-2/TRBV6-3 few CASSQDPTRWAYEQYF TGTGCCAGCAGCCAAGACCCGACACGTTGGGCCTACGAGCAGTACTTC
TRBJ1-3 - TRBV5-1 - CASSLEGGPGNTIYF TGCGCCAGCAGCTTGGAGGGAGGGCCGGGAAACACCATATATTTT
TRBJ2-7 - TRBV7-9 - CASSLVSPLFPYEQYF TGTGCCAGCAGCTTAGTATCCCCCCTATTCCCCTACGAGCAGTACTTC
TRBJ2-7 TRBD1 TRBV12-5 - CASGTGQPSYEQYF TGTGCTAGTGGGACGGGACAGCCATCCTACGAGCAGTACTTC
TRBJ2-7 TRBD1 TRBV18 - CASSPRPGTGATYEQYF TGTGCCAGCTCACCACGCCCCGGGACAGGGGCGACCTACGAGCAGTACTTC
TRBJ2-3 TRBD2 TRBV7-8 - CASSLRTSGVSDTQYF TGTGCCAGCAGCTTACGGACTAGCGGGGTATCAGATACGCAGTATTTT
TRBJ2-7 - TRBV5-6 - CASSLTGYEQYF TGTGCCAGCAGCTTGACGGGGTACGAGCAGTACTTC
TRBJ1-5 - TRBV6-5 - CASSQGHDYSQPQHF TGTGCCAGCAGCCAGGGGCATGACTACAGTCAGCCCCAGCATTTT
TRBJ2-3 TRBD1 TRBV27 - CASSLAPGTAITDTQYF TGTGCCAGCAGTTTAGCACCCGGGACAGCGATCACAGATACGCAGTATTTT
TRBJ2-1 TRBD2 TRBV5-1 - CASSLVAGGVNEQFF TGCGCCAGCAGCTTGGTAGCGGGAGGGGTAAATGAGCAGTTCTTC
TRBJ1-1 TRBD1 TRBV6-5 - CASSSHRGLVNTEAFF TGTGCCAGCAGTTCCCACAGGGGATTAGTGAACACTGAAGCTTTCTTT
TRBJ1-1 TRBD1 TRBV6-2/TRBV6-3 few CASSENRGGTEAFF TGTGCCAGCAGTGAGAACAGGGGGGGCACTGAAGCTTTCTTT
TRBJ1-4 - TRBV5-4 - CASSAGRQPNEKLFF TGTGCCAGCAGCGCGGGACGACAGCCTAATGAAAAACTGTTTTTT
TRBJ1-2 TRBD1 TRBV5-4 - CASSMGQAYGYTF TGTGCCAGCAGCATGGGACAGGCCTATGGCTACACCTTC
TRBJ2-5 - TRBV14 once CASRGVGETQYF TGTGCCAGCCGGGGAGTAGGGGAGACCCAGTACTTC
TRBJ2-5 TRBD1 TRBV28 - CASSRGTGWGQETQYF TGTGCCAGCAGTCGGGGGACAGGGTGGGGCCAAGAGACCCAGTACTTC
TRBJ1-2 TRBD1 TRBV28 - CASSSSGTGFYGYTF TGTGCCAGCAGTTCCTCCGGGACAGGGTTTTATGGCTACACCTTC
TRBJ1-2 - TRBV6-5 - CAITTASVYGYTF TGTGCCATTACGACAGCCTCAGTCTATGGCTACACCTTC